This passage covers 23 T cell receptor beta chains from one sample sequenced in a study of identical twins. TCRdb re-analysed the 5' RACE reads in MiXCR, keeping a single row per CDR3 protein. The sample lists more than 1.5 million distinct CDR3 sequences, 25% to 35% seen once, with 0.25% to 0.3% in the top ten. Input material: cord blood. The origin of the receptors is a newborn girl in good health.

There are many counts of this clonotype. V is TRBV5-1 and J is TRBJ2-4; D possibly corresponds to TRBD1 (6 bases). Germline V gene data show CDR1 as SGHRS and CDR2 as YFSETQ. CDR3 length equals 18 residues. V gave up 0 bases and J gave up 0 bases, with 16 bases separating them. The CDR3 region has the DNA TGCGCCAGCAGCTTGGCCACAGGGAATTGGGTAGCCAAAAACATTCAGTACTTC. Translating gives CASSLATGNWVAKNIQYF.

CDR3 loop: CATRTSGRETQYF. Here the CDR3 DNA reads TGTGCCACCAGGACTAGCGGGAGGGAGACCCAGTACTTC. The chain is built from TRBV6-5 and TRBJ2-5, with TRBD2 matching 14 bases. Germline V lookup: CDR1 MNHEY, CDR2 SVGAGI. This CDR3 is 13 amino acids long. Germline trimming cut 10 bases from V and 5 bases from J; bases unmatched to any gene: 3.

This clonotype turned up a few times. The V call is TRBV7-2, the J call TRBJ1-5; 7 nucleotides agree with TRBD1. Trimming took 3 bases from V and 4 from J; bases not matched to a gene: 6. This CDR3 spans 15 amino acids. Germline values: CDR1 SGHTA, CDR2 FQGNSA. The CDR3 spells CASSFGQVENQPQHF. The CDR3 DNA reads TGTGCCAGCAGCTTTGGACAGGTTGAGAATCAGCCCCAGCATTTT.

In this sample, this clonotype turned up a few times. The V call is TRBV27, the J call TRBJ1-4; no firm D call. Germline CDR1 MNHEY, CDR2 SMNVEV (reference sequence). The CDR3 runs 15 residues. V was trimmed by 0 bases and J by 7 bases, leaving 12 bases between them. The CDR3 coding sequence is TGTGCCAGCAGTTTATCGAGGGTTGTTGGTGAAAAACTGTTTTTT. Protein product: CASSLSRVVGEKLFF.

This clonotype appeared many times. The V and J genes are TRBV5-1 and TRBJ2-7; D may correspond to TRBD1 or TRBD2 (5 bases each). CDR3 length equals 15 residues. The germline V gene encodes CDR1 SGHRS and CDR2 YFSETQ. The germline V and J ends were trimmed by 0 bases and 1 base, with 11 bases remaining between them. CDR3 residues: CASSLEGTASYEQYF. Written as DNA, the CDR3 is TGCGCCAGCAGCTTGGAAGGGACGGCGTCCTACGAGCAGTACTTC.

The gene calls are TRBV4-1 and TRBJ2-7; 7 positions match TRBD1. The V gene end was trimmed by 1 base and the J gene end by 3 bases; junction bases not matched to a gene: 9. This CDR3 region has 16 residues. Germline V lookup: CDR1 MGHRA, CDR2 YSYEKL. CDR3 nucleotide sequence: TGCGCCAGCAGCCAAGGTCCGACAGGGAGAGGCTACGAGCAGTACTTC. As protein: CASSQGPTGRGYEQYF.

This clonotype was detected a few times. The genes are TRBV9 and TRBJ2-3; possibly TRBD1 or TRBD2 for D (5 bases each). Germline CDR1 SGDLS, CDR2 YYNGEE. CDR3 length equals 15 residues. With 0 bases removed from V and 3 bases from J, the gap between germline ends came to 11 bases. The CDR3 coding sequence is TGTGCCAGCAGCGTAGACAGGTGGGGGACAGATACGCAGTATTTT. As protein: CASSVDRWGTDTQYF.

The chain joins TRBV20-1 to TRBJ1-6, with a possible D match to TRBD1 (6 bases). The V end was cut by 0 bases, the J end by 7 bases, with 10 bases between. Germline V gene lookup returns CDR1 DFQATT and CDR2 SNEGSKA (reference sequence). The CDR3 loop spans 14 amino acids. CDR3 nucleotide sequence: TGCAGTGCTAGAGAGGGACACACGAATTCACCCCTCCACTTT. It is translated as CSAREGHTNSPLHF.

To note about this clonotype: A read error may produce the germline difference seen at one junction end. The chain employs TRBV4-1 and TRBJ2-1, with 7 bases fitting TRBD2. The CDR3 sequence is 17 residues long. Germline assignment: CDR1 MGHRA and CDR2 YSYEKL. The CDR3 loop is CACSPQLAVHSYNEQFF. The CDR3 DNA reads as TGCGCCTGCAGCCCGCAGCTAGCGGTACACTCCTACAATGAGCAGTTCTTC.

This clonotype was observed at least ten times. The chain employs TRBV29-1 and TRBJ1-6; maybe TRBD1 (6 bases). Germline V gene lookup returns CDR1 SQVTM and CDR2 ANQGSEA. Trimming removed 8 bases from V and 1 base from J, with 12 bases in between. The CDR3 runs 14 residues. The CDR3 DNA follows: TGCAGCCTAGCTACAGGGTCCTATAATTCACCCCTCCACTTT. It codes for CSLATGSYNSPLHF.

A note on this clonotype: A much larger clone sits a single nucleotide away, making a read error possible. The genes are TRBV13 and TRBJ2-5; D gene ambiguous. The DNA end favors TRBJ2-1, so the J call may be wrong. Per germline, CDR1 PRHDT and CDR2 FYEKMQ (reference sequence). The CDR3 extends over 15 amino acids. The CDR3 sequence is CASSLSGRVQETQFF. The CDR3 coding sequence is TGTGCCAGCAGCTTAAGTGGAAGGGTACAAGAGACCCAGTTCTTC.

This clonotype was detected many times. The chain uses TRBV29-1 and TRBJ1-2, with 7 nucleotides matching TRBD1. The CDR3 covers 14 residues. V lost 2 bases and J lost 5; bases outside the gene matches: 8. Germline V gives CDR1 SQVTM, CDR2 ANQGSEA. The CDR3: CSVERQGSGYGYTF. The CDR3 bases are TGCAGCGTTGAACGACAGGGAAGCGGTTATGGCTACACCTTC.

The rearrangement links TRBV3-1 to TRBJ2-3; no definite D call. This CDR3 spans 15 amino acids. CDR1 and CDR2 (germline): LGHDT, YNNKEL (reference sequence). The V gene lost 0 bases and the J gene lost 2 bases, with 9 bases spanning the gap. The CDR3 sequence is CASSQDPTDTDTQYF. The CDR3 nucleotides are TGTGCCAGCAGCCAAGACCCGACGGACACAGATACGCAGTATTTT.

V gene TRBV25-1 combines with J gene TRBJ1-2; a weak D match, TRBD1 (5 bases). The CDR3 spans 13 residues. V was shortened by 4 bases and J by 6 bases, with 12 bases between the two germline ends. The V gene's germline CDR1 is MGHDK and CDR2 SYGVNS. CDR3 nucleotides: TGTGCCAGCAGTGCAGGCGGGGGTCATGGCTACACCTTC. Encoded protein: CASSAGGGHGYTF.

A remark on this clonotype: One end of the junction varies from germline; a read error may be responsible. This sequence joins TRBV9 and TRBJ2-5, with 8 bases fitting TRBD2. This CDR3 region has 13 residues. Germline lookup yields CDR1 SGDLS and CDR2 YYNGEE. The CDR3 loop is CPSSVVAGETQYF. In nucleotides, the CDR3 is TGTCCCAGCAGCGTAGTAGCGGGGGAGACCCAGTACTTC.

The chain uses TRBV20-1 and TRBJ1-1; maybe TRBD1 (5 bases). The CDR3 is 14 residues long. Trimming cost V 4 bases and J 0 bases, with 12 bases left between them. The V gene's germline CDR1 is DFQATT and CDR2 SNEGSKA (reference sequence). The CDR3 DNA sequence: TGCAGTGCTAAAGGGGACCGCTTGAACACTGAAGCTTTCTTT. This encodes CSAKGDRLNTEAFF.

The chain joins TRBV3-1 to TRBJ1-5; D unclear. From germline, CDR1 is LGHDT and CDR2 YNNKEL (reference sequence). Trimming removed 4 bases at V and 3 bases at J, with 10 bases between. The CDR3 extends over 14 amino acids. The DNA for the CDR3 is TGTGCCAGCAGCCCCCGCGGGGTCAATCAGCCCCAGCATTTT. Translating it yields CASSPRGVNQPQHF. Based on the CDR3 plus reference TRBV3-1 and TRBJ1-5, the full variable domain is DTAVSQTPKYLVTQMGNDKSIKCEQNLGHDTMYWYKQDSKKFLKIMFSYNNKELIINETVPNRFSPKSPDKAHLNLHINSLELGDSAVYFCASSPRGVNQPQHFGDGTRLSIL.

The CDR3 DNA follows: TGTGCCAGCAGTTACGGACAGGGTCCGAACTATGGCTACACCTTC. It specifies CASSYGQGPNYGYTF. The chain recombines TRBV6-5 with TRBJ1-2, with TRBD1 matching 8 bases. CDR1 and CDR2 (germline): MNHEY, SVGAGI. Trimming at V came to 2 bases and at J to 2 bases, leaving 4 bases not matched to a gene. The CDR3 is 15 amino acids.

The genes are TRBV28 and TRBJ2-7; TRBD2 matches 9 bases. Germline-derived CDR1 and CDR2 are MDHEN and SYDVKM. The CDR3 extends over 14 amino acids. V lost 4 bases to trimming and J lost 3 bases; unmatched junction nucleotides: 4. CDR3 nucleotide sequence: TGTGCCAGCAGTTCAGCGGGGGGAGTCTACGAGCAGTACTTC. It is translated as CASSSAGGVYEQYF. Drawing the rest from reference TRBV28 and TRBJ2-7, the complete variable domain is DVKVTQSSRYLVKRTGEKVFLECVQDMDHENMFWYRQDPGLGLRLIYFSYDVKMKEKGDIPEGYSVSREKKERFSLILESASTNQTSMYLCASSSAGGVYEQYFGPGTRLTVT.

The chain uses TRBV20-1 and TRBJ1-5; D call uncertain. This CDR3 contains 10 residues. The V gene lost 4 bases and the J gene lost 6 bases, with 4 bases spanning the gap. Per germline, CDR1 DFQATT and CDR2 SNEGSKA (reference sequence). The CDR3 protein is CSANTQPQHF. CDR3 nucleotide sequence: TGCAGTGCTAACACTCAGCCCCAGCATTTT.

Worth noting for this clonotype: The germline gene is not matched at one end of the junction; a read error may be the cause. J is TRBJ1-4 and V is TRBV29-1; D ambiguous. The germline gives CDR1 SQVTM, CDR2 ANQGSEA. CDR3 length: 12 residues. CDR3 amino acids: CIVEFQGEKLFF. The CDR3 bases are TGCATCGTTGAGTTTCAAGGTGAAAAACTTTTTTTT.

The J gene is TRBJ2-3, the V gene TRBV20-1; D gene unclear. V gave up 3 bases and J gave up 2 bases, with 6 bases separating them. This CDR3 spans 12 amino acids. Germline V CDR1 and CDR2: DFQATT, SNEGSKA (reference sequence). CDR3 bases: TGCAGTGCTAGGAAACCCACAGATACGCAGTATTTT. Protein product: CSARKPTDTQYF.

This clonotype was found a few times. The chain uses TRBV12-3 or TRBV12-4 and TRBJ2-5; 8 nucleotides match TRBD2. This CDR3 is 15 amino acids long. V lost 1 base and J lost 4; bases outside the gene matches: 5. CDR3 sequence reads: CASSLGTSLAETQYF. CDR3 in DNA: TGTGCCAGCAGTTTAGGGACTAGCTTAGCAGAGACCCAGTACTTC.